This T cell receptor (beta chain) was recovered during a study of STAT3 mutations in large granular lymphocyte leukemia. Study-level points and caveats: Every T-LGLL patient had at least one immunodominant TCRbeta clonotype.

The assay was immunoSEQ multiplex PCR, and TCRdb's table has in-frame clones only and misses some. The sample has 10,000 or so clones, 88% seen once; the top ten hold roughly 84%. About this clone: Antigen: not known. The same CDR3 arises from other DNA sequences in this sample as well.

CDR1 and CDR2 (germline): KGHSH, LQKENI. This CDR3 region has 13 residues. V lost 6 bases to trimming and J lost 5 bases; unmatched junction nucleotides: 6. The rearrangement uses TRBV18 and TRBJ2-5, with 7 bases lining up with TRBD2. Sequenced material: peripheral blood mononuclear cells. The receptor was derived from a man aged 80 or over with T-cell large granular lymphocyte leukemia. Some clones in this sample may be carry-over from other donors' samples. For the CDR3, the DNA is TGTGCCAGCTCCCCTCAGGGAGGGGAGACCCAGTACTTC. This codes for CASSPQGGETQYF.